This T cell receptor (beta chain) was observed in a study of T cells after yellow fever vaccination. Findings and caveats of the study: Some clonotypes, a small share, were shared between CD4 and CD8 compartments. Detected again after the booster were most primary-vaccination clones, at 95% to 97% CD4 and 80% to 90% CD8.

With respect to this clonotype: Its target is unknown.

This CDR3 has 14 residues. Trimming removed 4 bases from V and 9 bases from J; junction bases left unmatched: 6. CDR1 SGHRS and CDR2 YFSETQ come from the germline V gene. MiXCR, applied by TCRdb to the 5' RACE reads, yields one record per CDR3 protein. The profile shows 550,000 to 750,000 distinct CDR3 sequences, 13% of them singletons. The sequences come from PBMCs, collected on the day of the yellow fever booster vaccination. V usage is TRBV5-1 and J usage is TRBJ2-7; TRBD2 aligns across 14 bases. The source is a man aged 25 to 40 who received the YFV17D yellow fever vaccine. Written as DNA, the CDR3 is TGCGCCAGCAGCCCGGGACTAGCGGGGGAATGGCAGTACTTC. Translating it yields CASSPGLAGEWQYF.